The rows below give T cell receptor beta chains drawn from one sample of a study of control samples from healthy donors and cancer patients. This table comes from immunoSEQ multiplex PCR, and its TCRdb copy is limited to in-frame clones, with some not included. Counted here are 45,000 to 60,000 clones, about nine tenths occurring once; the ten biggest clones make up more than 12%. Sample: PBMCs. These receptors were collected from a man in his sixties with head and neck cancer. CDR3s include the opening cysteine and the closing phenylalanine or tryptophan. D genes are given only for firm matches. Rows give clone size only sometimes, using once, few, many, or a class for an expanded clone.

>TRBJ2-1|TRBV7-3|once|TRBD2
CASSPIPGLAELTYNEQFF
TGTGCCAGCAGCCCGATACCGGGACTAGCAGAGCTAACCTACAATGAGCAGTTCTTC
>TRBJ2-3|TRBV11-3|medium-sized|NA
CASSRWGGSTDTQYF
TGTGCCAGCAGCCGGTGGGGCGGGAGCACAGATACGCAGTATTTT
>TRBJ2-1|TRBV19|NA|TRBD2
CASSISGLAAFGNEQFF
TGTGCCAGTAGTATATCGGGGCTAGCGGCCTTTGGAAATGAGCAGTTCTTC
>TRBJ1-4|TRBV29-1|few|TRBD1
CSVEIEGAQEKLFF
TGCAGCGTTGAGATAGAGGGGGCTCAGGAAAAACTGTTTTTT
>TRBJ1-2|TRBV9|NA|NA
CASSAAGTYGYTF
TGTGCCAGCAGCGCCGCCGGCACATATGGCTACACCTTC
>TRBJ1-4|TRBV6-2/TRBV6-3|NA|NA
CASSRTSHNEKLFF
TGTGCCAGCAGCCGGACAAGCCACAATGAAAAACTGTTTTTT
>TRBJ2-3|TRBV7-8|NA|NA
CASSLVEGMVTDTQYF
TGTGCCAGCAGCTTAGTCGAGGGAATGGTGACAGATACGCAGTATTTT
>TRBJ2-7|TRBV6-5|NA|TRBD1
CASSSRGREQYF
TGTGCCAGCAGCTCTAGGGGGCGGGAGCAGTACTTC
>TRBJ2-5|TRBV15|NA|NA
CATSRDRRQETQYF
TGTGCCACCAGCAGAGACAGGCGACAAGAGACCCAGTACTTC
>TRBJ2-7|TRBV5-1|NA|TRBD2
CASSLGGLGVTSGFYEQYF
TGCGCCAGCAGCTTGGGGGGTCTCGGTGTGACTAGCGGATTTTACGAGCAGTACTTC
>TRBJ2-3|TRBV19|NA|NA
CASRWGSTDTQYF
TGTGCCAGTAGGTGGGGATCCACAGATACGCAGTATTTT
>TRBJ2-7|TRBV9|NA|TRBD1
CASSVAQGAYEQYF
TGTGCCAGCAGCGTAGCCCAGGGGGCTTACGAGCAGTACTTC
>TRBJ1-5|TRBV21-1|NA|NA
CASSKVRRAGIQPQHF
TGTGCCAGCAGCAAAGTAAGACGGGCGGGAATTCAGCCCCAGCATTTT
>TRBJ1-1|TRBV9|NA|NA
CASSVAEPPAFF
TGTGCCAGCAGCGTAGCTGAACCCCCGGCTTTCTTT
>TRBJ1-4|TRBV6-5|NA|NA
CASSLGAYGEKLFF
TGTGCCAGCAGTCTTGGGGCGTATGGAGAAAAACTGTTTTTT
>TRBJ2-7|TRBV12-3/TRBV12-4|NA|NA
CASSSSHRDEQYF
TGTGCCAGCAGCTCCAGTCATCGTGACGAGCAGTACTTC
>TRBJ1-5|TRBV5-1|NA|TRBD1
CASSLGAGGDGQPQHF
TGCGCCAGCAGCTTGGGGGCAGGGGGCGACGGTCAGCCCCAGCATTTT
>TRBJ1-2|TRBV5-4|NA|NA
CASRPTLTAEGGYTF
TGTGCCAGCAGACCCACCCTTACTGCGGAGGGAGGCTACACCTTC
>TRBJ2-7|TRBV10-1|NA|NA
CASSPAGEPYEQYF
TGCGCCAGCAGTCCCGCAGGAGAACCCTACGAGCAGTACTTC
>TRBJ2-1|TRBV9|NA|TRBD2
CASSVAGGGGYNEQFF
TGTGCCAGCAGCGTCGCGGGAGGGGGAGGATACAATGAGCAGTTCTTC
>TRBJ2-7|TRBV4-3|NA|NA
CASSQDPGRGAEQYF
TGCGCCAGCAGCCAAGATCCGGGCCGGGGGGCCGAGCAGTACTTC
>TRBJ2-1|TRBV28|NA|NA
CASSLLGNEQFF
TGTGCCAGCAGCCTGCTGGGCAATGAGCAGTTCTTC
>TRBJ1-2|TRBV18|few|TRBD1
CASSPPGTGGGYGYTF
TGTGCCAGCTCACCTCCCGGGACAGGGGGCGGCTATGGCTACACCTTC
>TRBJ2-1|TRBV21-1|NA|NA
CASSKATSGVHEQFF
TGTGCCAGCAGCAAAGCGACTTCAGGGGTCCATGAGCAGTTCTTC
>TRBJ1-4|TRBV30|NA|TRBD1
CACPSTGVGEKLFF
TGTGCCTGCCCCTCAACAGGGGTAGGCGAAAAACTGTTTTTT
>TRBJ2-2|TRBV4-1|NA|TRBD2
CASSQGSGRAVDTGELFF
TGCGCCAGCAGCCAAGGGAGCGGGAGGGCCGTCGACACCGGGGAGCTGTTTTTT
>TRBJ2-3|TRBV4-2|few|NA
CASSQVGTDTQYF
TGTGCCAGCAGCCAAGTGGGCACAGATACGCAGTATTTT
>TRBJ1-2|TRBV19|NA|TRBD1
CASSPDRETGYTF
TGTGCCAGTAGTCCCGACAGGGAAACTGGCTACACCTTC
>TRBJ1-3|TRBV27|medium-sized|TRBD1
CASSPLDARGLGVNTIYF
TGTGCCAGCAGTCCTCTGGACGCAAGGGGGCTCGGCGTAAACACCATATATTTT
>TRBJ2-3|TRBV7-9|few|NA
CASSLKQGLTDTQYF
TGTGCCAGCAGCTTAAAACAGGGACTCACAGATACGCAGTATTTT
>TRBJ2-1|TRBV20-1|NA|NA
CSARSDNEQFF
TGCAGTGCTAGAAGTGACAATGAGCAGTTCTTC
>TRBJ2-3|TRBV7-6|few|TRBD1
CASSLAGGTGRTDTQYF
TGTGCCAGCAGCTTAGCGGGGGGGACAGGGCGGACAGATACGCAGTATTTT
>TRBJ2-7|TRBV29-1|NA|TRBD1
CSVGDRGLSYEQYF
TGCAGCGTGGGGGACAGGGGGCTCTCCTACGAGCAGTACTTC
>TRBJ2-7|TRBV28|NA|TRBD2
CASSLGGMGSLYEQYF
TGTGCCAGCAGTTTGGGGGGGATGGGATCGCTCTACGAGCAGTACTTC
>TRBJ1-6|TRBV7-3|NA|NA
CASSLDRGGSPLHF
TGTGCCAGCAGCCTGGACAGAGGTGGGTCACCCCTCCACTTT
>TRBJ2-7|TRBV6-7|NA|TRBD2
CASSYGGEDEQYF
TGTGCCAGCAGTTACGGGGGGGAGGACGAGCAGTACTTC
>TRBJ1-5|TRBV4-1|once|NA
CPRSRGEESNQPQHF
TGCCCCCGCAGCCGGGGGGAGGAGAGCAATCAGCCCCAGCATTTT
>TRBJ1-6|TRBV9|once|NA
CASSVALGYSPLHF
TGTGCCAGCAGCGTAGCGCTAGGCTACTCACCCCTCCACTTT
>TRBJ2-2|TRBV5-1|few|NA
CASSYEGTRTGELFF
TGCGCCAGCAGTTATGAAGGTACGCGAACCGGGGAGCTGTTTTTT
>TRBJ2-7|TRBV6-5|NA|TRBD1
CASGRDRAYEQYF
TGTGCCAGCGGTCGGGACAGGGCTTACGAGCAGTACTTC
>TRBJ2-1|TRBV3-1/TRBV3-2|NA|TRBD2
CASSQSGGNEQFF
TGTGCCAGCAGCCAGTCGGGGGGGAATGAGCAGTTCTTC
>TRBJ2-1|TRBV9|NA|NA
CASSEQGDSYNEQFF
TGTGCCAGCAGCGAACAGGGTGACTCCTACAATGAGCAGTTCTTC
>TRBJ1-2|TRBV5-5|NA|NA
CASSLEQGVGYTF
TGTGCCAGCAGCTTGGAACAGGGAGTCGGCTACACCTTC
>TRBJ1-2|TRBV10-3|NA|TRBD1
CAISEWAGQGDGYTF
TGTGCCATCAGTGAGTGGGCGGGACAGGGAGATGGCTACACCTTC
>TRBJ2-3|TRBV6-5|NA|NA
CASSYRGAFTNTQYF
TGTGCCAGCAGTTACCGCGGAGCTTTTACAAATACGCAGTATTTT
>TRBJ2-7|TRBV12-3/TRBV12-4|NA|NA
CASSGPNTYEQYF
TGTGCCAGCTCAGGACCAAATACCTACGAGCAGTACTTC
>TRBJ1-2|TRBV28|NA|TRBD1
CASSRDRGYGYTF
TGTGCCAGCAGCCGGGACAGGGGTTATGGCTACACCTTC